This is a list of T cell receptor beta chains from one sample in a study of beta chain features in type 1 diabetes. Produced via immunoSEQ multiplex PCR; TCRdb's table is partial and in-frame only. The sample yields hundreds of thousands of clones, around an eighth seen once. Sequenced sample: naive CD4+ T cells from blood. The source of these receptors is a man between 18 and 29 years old in good health. Both conserved end residues are part of each CDR3. The D gene is left open where the match is weak. Clone size is shown for a subset of rows, as once, few, many or a class of expanded clone.

V: TRBV7-2; size: NA; J: TRBJ2-5; D: TRBD1; length: 15; DNA: TGTGCCAGCAGCTTCGACAGGGGGCGAGAAGAGACCCAGTACTTC; CDR3: CASSFDRGREETQYF
V: TRBV7-2; size: few; J: TRBJ1-2; D: TRBD1; length: 14; DNA: TGTGCCAGCAGCTTGACAGGGGATCCCTATGGCTACACCTTC; CDR3: CASSLTGDPYGYTF
V: TRBV6-6; size: NA; J: TRBJ1-5; D: TRBD1; length: 15; DNA: TGTGCCAGCAGTTACGGGGACAGGGGCAATCAGCCCCAGCATTTT; CDR3: CASSYGDRGNQPQHF
V: TRBV5-1; size: NA; J: TRBJ2-3; D: TRBD1; length: 13; DNA: TGCGCCAGCAGCAGAGGGGGCTCAGATACGCAGTATTTT; CDR3: CASSRGGSDTQYF
V: TRBV7-9; size: few; J: TRBJ1-1; D: NA; length: 14; DNA: TGTGCCAGCAGCTTAGATACGGGAAACACTGAAGCTTTCTTT; CDR3: CASSLDTGNTEAFF
V: TRBV28; size: few; J: TRBJ2-3; D: NA; length: 16; DNA: TGTGCCAGCAGTCCGAGTTGGCCAGGGGACACAGATACGCAGTATTTT; CDR3: CASSPSWPGDTDTQYF
V: TRBV5-1; size: few; J: TRBJ2-7; D: NA; length: 16; DNA: TGCGCCAGCAGCCCTGCCGACGACACGAAACTGTACGAGCAGTACTTC; CDR3: CASSPADDTKLYEQYF
V: TRBV7-2; size: few; J: TRBJ1-4; D: TRBD1; length: 15; DNA: TGTGCCAGCAGCTCGGACAGGCAAGCTAATGAAAAACTGTTTTTT; CDR3: CASSSDRQANEKLFF
V: TRBV9; size: many; J: TRBJ2-6; D: NA; length: 14; DNA: TGTGCCAGCAGCGTACGTCCTGGGGCCAACGTCCTGACTTTC; CDR3: CASSVRPGANVLTF
V: TRBV9; size: NA; J: TRBJ2-2; D: TRBD2; length: 18; DNA: TGTGCCAGCAGCGAGACTAGCGGGGCCGCGTCTAACACCGGGGAGCTGTTTTTT; CDR3: CASSETSGAASNTGELFF
V: TRBV4-3; size: few; J: TRBJ2-7; D: TRBD2; length: 14; DNA: TGCGCCAGCAGCCAGGCGGGAGGATTCTACGAGCAGTACTTC; CDR3: CASSQAGGFYEQYF
V: TRBV5-8; size: NA; J: TRBJ1-3; D: NA; length: 16; DNA: TGTGCCAGCAGCTTGGCACGACGGAGCTCTGGAAACACCATATATTTT; CDR3: CASSLARRSSGNTIYF
V: TRBV7-9; size: few; J: TRBJ2-1; D: NA; length: 16; DNA: TGTGCCAGCAGCTTAGTGGTGGGTATGGGACTGGATGAGCAGTTCTTC; CDR3: CASSLVVGMGLDEQFF
V: TRBV30; size: NA; J: TRBJ1-1; D: NA; length: 13; DNA: TGTGCCTGGAGCGCGGTTATGACCACTGAAGCTTTCTTT; CDR3: CAWSAVMTTEAFF
V: TRBV7-2; size: once; J: TRBJ1-3; D: TRBD1; length: 16; DNA: TGTGCCAGCAGGCTGACAGGGGGCTACTCGGGAAACACCATATATTTT; CDR3: CASRLTGGYSGNTIYF
V: TRBV29-1; size: many; J: TRBJ2-5; D: TRBD1; length: 12; DNA: TGCAGCGTTGAGGACAGGGAAGAGACCCAGTACTTC; CDR3: CSVEDREETQYF
V: TRBV5-1; size: NA; J: TRBJ2-7; D: NA; length: 13; DNA: TGCGCCAGCAGCCAAGGGACTGGTTACGAGCAGTACTTC; CDR3: CASSQGTGYEQYF
V: TRBV28; size: NA; J: TRBJ1-5; D: NA; length: 14; DNA: TGTGCCAGCAGTTCAGACTTTAGCAATCAGCCCCAGCATTTT; CDR3: CASSSDFSNQPQHF
V: TRBV9; size: few; J: TRBJ2-3; D: NA; length: 16; DNA: TGTGCCAGCAGCGTGGTAAGCGGGCCAAACACAGATACGCAGTATTTT; CDR3: CASSVVSGPNTDTQYF
V: TRBV11-1; size: few; J: TRBJ2-3; D: TRBD2; length: 16; DNA: TGTGCCAGCAGCTTACTGCGGGGGGTCTCCACAGATACGCAGTATTTT; CDR3: CASSLLRGVSTDTQYF
V: TRBV4-3; size: NA; J: TRBJ1-2; D: NA; length: 14; DNA: TGCGCCAGCAGCCAAGATCAGGCCGGTTGGGGCTACACCTTC; CDR3: CASSQDQAGWGYTF
V: TRBV7-2; size: few; J: TRBJ2-1; D: NA; length: 12; DNA: TGTGCCAGCACCCTCGGAGGGAATGAGCAGTTCTTC; CDR3: CASTLGGNEQFF
V: TRBV5-1; size: NA; J: TRBJ2-3; D: NA; length: 14; DNA: TGCGCCAGCAGCGGGGGCGGGAGCGCAGATACGCAGTATTTT; CDR3: CASSGGGSADTQYF
V: TRBV28; size: NA; J: TRBJ2-3; D: NA; length: 14; DNA: TGTGCCAGCAGTTCGAGGTCCTTCACAGATACGCAGTATTTT; CDR3: CASSSRSFTDTQYF
V: TRBV2; size: NA; J: TRBJ2-5; D: NA; length: 12; DNA: TGTGCCAGCAGTTTTGGCAAGGAGACCCAGTACTTC; CDR3: CASSFGKETQYF
V: TRBV6-1; size: NA; J: TRBJ2-1; D: NA; length: 15; DNA: TGTGCCAGCAGTGAAGCTCGGGCAGGGAAGAATGAGCAGTTCTTC; CDR3: CASSEARAGKNEQFF
V: TRBV2; size: few; J: TRBJ2-2; D: NA; length: 16; DNA: TGTGCCAGCAGGACCCCCCGGGACTCGAACACCGGGGAGCTGTTTTTT; CDR3: CASRTPRDSNTGELFF
V: TRBV9; size: few; J: TRBJ1-2; D: NA; length: 14; DNA: TGTGCCAGCAGCGCTGGGACATTGTTTTATGGCTACACCTTC; CDR3: CASSAGTLFYGYTF
V: TRBV7-2; size: once; J: TRBJ1-2; D: TRBD1; length: 16; DNA: TGTGCCAGCAGCTTAGGTTCCCGGACAGGGGATTATGGCTACACCTTC; CDR3: CASSLGSRTGDYGYTF
V: TRBV28; size: few; J: TRBJ1-2; D: TRBD1; length: 15; DNA: TGTGCCAGCAGACCGGGACAGCGACGCTGGTATGGCTACACCTTC; CDR3: CASRPGQRRWYGYTF
V: TRBV7-3; size: NA; J: TRBJ1-6; D: TRBD1; length: 15; DNA: TGTGCCAGCAGCCGGGGGACAGGGAATAATTCACCCCTCCACTTT; CDR3: CASSRGTGNNSPLHF
V: TRBV19; size: few; J: TRBJ1-3; D: NA; length: 15; DNA: TGTGCCAGTAGTAACCTCCAGGCGGGCGGAAACACCATATATTTT; CDR3: CASSNLQAGGNTIYF
V: TRBV7-9; size: NA; J: TRBJ1-5; D: NA; length: 16; DNA: TGTGCCAGCAGCTTAGAATCCGGGGGTAACAATCAGCCCCAGCATTTT; CDR3: CASSLESGGNNQPQHF
V: TRBV6-5; size: NA; J: TRBJ2-7; D: TRBD2; length: 15; DNA: TGTGCCAGCAGCCCGGCGGGAGTGGGGTTCTACGAGCAGTACTTC; CDR3: CASSPAGVGFYEQYF
V: TRBV13; size: NA; J: TRBJ2-1; D: TRBD1; length: 17; DNA: TGTGCCAGCAGCTTAGTCCGGGACAGGGATGAATACAATGAGCAGTTCTTC; CDR3: CASSLVRDRDEYNEQFF
V: TRBV7-6; size: few; J: TRBJ2-7; D: NA; length: 13; DNA: TGTGCCAGCAGCTTAGGGGCACTGAACGAGCAGTACTTC; CDR3: CASSLGALNEQYF
V: TRBV7-3; size: NA; J: TRBJ2-3; D: TRBD1; length: 15; DNA: TGTGCCAGCAGCCCCGGGGACAGCCGCACAGATACGCAGTATTTT; CDR3: CASSPGDSRTDTQYF
V: TRBV6-5; size: NA; J: TRBJ2-1; D: TRBD2; length: 16; DNA: TGTGCCAGCAGTTGGAGACTAGCGGGAGGGCCCAATGAGCAGTTCTTC; CDR3: CASSWRLAGGPNEQFF
V: TRBV6-1; size: NA; J: TRBJ1-6; D: NA; length: 15; DNA: TGTGCCAGCAGTGACCTACAGGGATTGCATTCACCCCTCCACTTT; CDR3: CASSDLQGLHSPLHF
V: TRBV27; size: NA; J: TRBJ2-2; D: NA; length: 13; DNA: TGTGCCAGCAGTGCACAGGGTATCGGGGAGCTGTTTTTT; CDR3: CASSAQGIGELFF
V: TRBV5-4; size: NA; J: TRBJ2-5; D: TRBD1; length: 16; DNA: TGTGCCAGCAGACATGGGACAGGGGGTCCAGAAGAGACCCAGTACTTC; CDR3: CASRHGTGGPEETQYF
V: TRBV4-1; size: NA; J: TRBJ2-1; D: TRBD1; length: 17; DNA: TGCGCCAGCAGCCAAGATGGGGCCGGGACAGACCTAATTGAGCAGTTCTTC; CDR3: CASSQDGAGTDLIEQFF
V: TRBV7-2; size: few; J: TRBJ2-5; D: TRBD2; length: 15; DNA: TGTGCCAGCAGCTTGGGGCTAGCGGTTCAAGAGACCCAGTACTTC; CDR3: CASSLGLAVQETQYF
V: TRBV7-9; size: NA; J: TRBJ1-1; D: NA; length: 14; DNA: TGTGCCAGCAGCCTTGGTGTGGGGGCCCCTGAAGCTTTCTTT; CDR3: CASSLGVGAPEAFF
V: TRBV29-1; size: few; J: TRBJ1-1; D: TRBD1; length: 13; DNA: TGCAGCGTTCGCGGACAGGGCGTCACTGAAGCTTTCTTT; CDR3: CSVRGQGVTEAFF
V: TRBV28; size: few; J: TRBJ2-3; D: NA; length: 12; DNA: TGTGCCAGCAGCGGACAGTCGGATACGCAGTATTTT; CDR3: CASSGQSDTQYF
V: TRBV19; size: NA; J: TRBJ1-5; D: NA; length: 12; DNA: TGTGCCAGTAGTCTGGCAGATCAGCCCCAGCATTTT; CDR3: CASSLADQPQHF
V: TRBV2; size: few; J: TRBJ2-1; D: NA; length: 14; DNA: TGTGCCAGCAGTTCTCCCGACAGCTACAATGAGCAGTTCTTC; CDR3: CASSSPDSYNEQFF
V: TRBV9; size: NA; J: TRBJ1-3; D: TRBD1; length: 14; DNA: TGTGCCAGCAGCTCCCGGACAGGGGGAAACACCATATATTTT; CDR3: CASSSRTGGNTIYF
V: TRBV30; size: NA; J: TRBJ1-5; D: NA; length: 17; DNA: TGTGCCTGGAGTGTTGGAGGACAGTCCCTTAGCAATCAGCCCCAGCATTTT; CDR3: CAWSVGGQSLSNQPQHF
V: TRBV6-5; size: few; J: TRBJ2-7; D: TRBD1; length: 15; DNA: TGTGCCAGCAGCACCCCGGGACAGGGAGTGTACGAGCAGTACTTC; CDR3: CASSTPGQGVYEQYF
V: TRBV29-1; size: NA; J: TRBJ1-1; D: NA; length: 14; DNA: TGCAGCGTGGCCCCTCTACGGGGGAGCACTGAAGCTTTCTTT; CDR3: CSVAPLRGSTEAFF
V: TRBV7-3; size: few; J: TRBJ2-3; D: NA; length: 12; DNA: TGTGCCAGCAGCTTAAACCAGGATACGCAGTATTTT; CDR3: CASSLNQDTQYF
V: TRBV10-3; size: NA; J: TRBJ2-3; D: NA; length: 14; DNA: TGTGCCATCAGTGAGGGGTGGAGGGGCGATACGCAGTATTTT; CDR3: CAISEGWRGDTQYF
V: TRBV5-1; size: few; J: TRBJ2-5; D: TRBD2; length: 15; DNA: TGCGCCAGCAGTCTCGGACTAGACACACAAGAGACCCAGTACTTC; CDR3: CASSLGLDTQETQYF